The present TCR beta chain was sequenced within a study of control samples from healthy donors and cancer patients. Germline trimming cut 0 bases from V and 4 bases from J; bases unmatched to any gene: 8. This CDR3 comprises 16 residues. Per germline, CDR1 MNHEY and CDR2 SVGAGI. Clones were sequenced by immunoSEQ multiplex PCR, and TCRdb holds only the in-frame ones, with some missing. The table has tens of thousands of clones, roughly nine tenths seen once. The chain uses TRBV6-5 and TRBJ1-1; 7 bases map to TRBD1. The specimen was blood. This clonotype originated in a woman between 65 and 79 years old in good health. CDR3 region: CASSYSAQGISTEAFF. CDR3 nucleotide sequence: TGTGCCAGCAGTTACTCGGCACAGGGGATAAGCACTGAAGCTTTCTTT.